One sample yielded the 31 T cell receptor beta chains listed below, sequenced in a study of blood T cell repertoires in COVID-19. Sequencing used immunoSEQ multiplex PCR; TCRdb keeps in-frame clones, though not all of them. The sample contains 60,000 to 85,000 clones, around nine tenths of which appear only once. Sequencing used peripheral blood. Receptors were obtained from a middle-aged man with COVID-19, enrolled during active disease.

V and J are TRBV27 and TRBJ1-5, with 9 bases identical to TRBD1. V lost 6 bases and J lost 9; bases outside the gene matches: 6. The CDR3 runs to 13 residues. Per germline, CDR1 MNHEY and CDR2 SMNVEV (reference sequence). The CDR3, as DNA: TGTGCCAGCAGACGGGACAGGGAAGGGCCCCAGCATTTT. This gives the protein CASRRDREGPQHF.

The rearrangement joins TRBV5-1 to TRBJ2-6, with 7 nucleotides matching TRBD1. CDR3 size: 16 residues. CDR1 and CDR2 from the germline V gene are SGHRS and YFSETQ. J gave up 0 bases and V 4 bases, and 4 bases lay outside the gene matches. The CDR3 region is CASSLGQSSGANVLTF. The CDR3 DNA sequence: TGCGCCAGCAGCCTGGGACAGAGCTCTGGGGCCAACGTCCTGACTTTC. Drawing the rest from reference TRBV5-1 and TRBJ2-6, the complete variable domain is KAGVTQTPRYLIKTRGQQVTLSCSPISGHRSVSWYQQTPGQGLQFLFEYFSETQRNKGNFPGRFSGRQFSNSRSEMNVSTLELGDSALYLCASSLGQSSGANVLTFGAGSRLTVL.

The chain couples TRBV5-1 to TRBJ1-2, with D perhaps matching TRBD1 (5 bases). Germline V lookup: CDR1 SGHRS, CDR2 YFSETQ. The V end lost 3 bases, the J end lost 3 bases, and 15 bases lay between the germline ends. This CDR3 is 15 amino acids long. The CDR3 sequence: CASSSRVGRDYGYTF. CDR3 nucleotides: TGCGCCAGCAGCTCCCGAGTCGGCAGGGACTATGGCTACACCTTC.

The genes are TRBV5-1 and TRBJ1-3, with 8 bases aligning to TRBD1. The trim removed 4 bases at V and 0 bases at J, leaving 6 bases unmatched. Germline CDR1 and CDR2: SGHRS and YFSETQ. The CDR3 runs 16 residues. The CDR3 region is CASSPGTGNSGNTIYF. The CDR3 DNA sequence: TGCGCCAGCAGCCCGGGGACAGGCAACTCTGGAAACACCATATATTTT.

The chain carries TRBV3-1 (or the pseudogene TRBV3-2) and TRBJ2-3, with 9 bases matching TRBD2. This CDR3 comprises 13 residues. Germline V CDR1 and CDR2: LGHDT, YNNKEL (reference sequence). V gave up 0 bases and J gave up 10 bases; unmatched junction bases: 2. CDR3 region: CASSQDRLAAQYF. The DNA of the CDR3 is TGTGCCAGCAGCCAAGATAGACTAGCGGCGCAGTATTTT.

The gene calls are TRBV27 and TRBJ2-7, with D perhaps TRBD1 (6 bases). Trimming left V 5 bases short and J 2 bases short, with 13 bases between. Germline V gene data show CDR1 as MNHEY and CDR2 as SMNVEV (reference sequence). CDR3 length: 14 amino acids. CDR3 loop: CASSLQGPPYEQYF. For the CDR3, the DNA is TGTGCCAGCAGTCTGCAGGGGCCCCCCTACGAGCAGTACTTC.

This sequence joins TRBV28 and TRBJ1-3, with 12 bases matching TRBD1. The CDR3 length is 17 residues. The germline V gene encodes CDR1 MDHEN and CDR2 SYDVKM. The J segment lost 0 bases and the V segment lost 6 bases, leaving 6 bases of the junction unmatched. The CDR3, as DNA: TGTGCCAGCAGCTCGCCGGGACAGGGGGCCTCTGGAAACACCATATATTTT. It specifies CASSSPGQGASGNTIYF.

This clone was counted a single time. The gene calls are TRBV5-1 and TRBJ1-1, with TRBD1 matching 9 bases. J gave up 5 bases and V 5 bases, and 4 bases lay outside the gene matches. CDR3 length: 13 amino acids. Germline lookup yields CDR1 SGHRS and CDR2 YFSETQ. The CDR3: CASRQGATTEAFF. The DNA for the CDR3 is TGCGCCAGCAGACAGGGGGCTACGACTGAAGCTTTCTTT.

The V and J genes are TRBV11-2 and TRBJ2-1; the D is unclear. Trimming took off 2 bases at V and 6 bases at J, with 11 bases between the two ends. The CDR3 extends over 14 amino acids. The germline gives CDR1 SGHAT, CDR2 FQNNGV. CDR3 coding DNA: TGTGCCAGCAGCTTAAGCCTCATTATCAATGAGCAGTTCTTC. As protein: CASSLSLIINEQFF.

This clone was seen once. The chain employs TRBV7-8 and TRBJ2-7; 9 bases line up with TRBD1. J was trimmed by 2 bases and V by 10 bases; bases with no gene match: 12. This CDR3 is 15 amino acids long. Germline V gives CDR1 SGHVS, CDR2 FQNEAQ. DNA of the CDR3: TGTGCCACCCGGTTGTGGGGACAGGGAACCTACGAGCAGTACTTC. This encodes CATRLWGQGTYEQYF.

The J gene is TRBJ1-1, the V gene TRBV5-1; D unclear. CDR3 length equals 15 residues. V gave up 4 bases and J gave up 1 base, with 14 bases separating them. From germline, CDR1 is SGHRS and CDR2 YFSETQ. CDR3 region: CASSPVGDRNTEAFF. CDR3 sequence (DNA): TGCGCCAGCAGCCCGGTGGGCGACCGGAACACTGAAGCTTTCTTT.

The chain employs TRBV2 and TRBJ1-4, with 9 bases matching TRBD1. With V trimmed by 7 bases and J by 8 bases, 2 bases remained unmatched. This CDR3 spans 12 amino acids. The V gene's germline CDR1 is SNHLY and CDR2 FYNNEI. CDR3 amino acids: CASNGQGEKLFF. The CDR3 coding sequence is TGTGCCAGCAATGGACAGGGGGAAAAACTGTTTTTT.

This chain links TRBV6-6 with TRBJ1-5, with 10 bases matching TRBD1. CDR1 is MNHNY and CDR2 is SVGAGI in the germline V gene (reference sequence). The CDR3 has 15 amino acids. Unmatched junction bases numbered 5, after V lost 2 bases and J lost 7 bases. The CDR3 nucleotides are TGTGCCAGCAGTTACGGAGGACAGGGGGTCCAGCCCCAGCATTTT. It specifies CASSYGGQGVQPQHF.

The chain carries TRBV6-5 and TRBJ1-1; TRBD1 is a possible D gene (5 bases). Germline CDR1 reads MNHEY; CDR2 reads SVGAGI. The CDR3 runs 16 residues. Deletions cut 3 bases from V and 0 bases from J, with 14 bases between. CDR3 protein: CASSYGRGRMNTEAFF. The CDR3 DNA reads TGTGCCAGCAGTTATGGGAGGGGTCGTATGAACACTGAAGCTTTCTTT.

The chain couples TRBV6-5 to TRBJ2-2; 10 bases match TRBD1. The ends lost 6 bases at V and 3 bases at J; junction bases unmatched: 4. Germline assignment: CDR1 MNHEY and CDR2 SVGAGI. The CDR3 runs to 15 residues. The CDR3 loop is CASRRQGADTGELFF. DNA of the CDR3: TGTGCCAGCAGAAGACAGGGGGCTGACACCGGGGAGCTGTTTTTT.

The chain carries TRBV5-1 and TRBJ2-5; 10 positions agree with TRBD1. CDR1 is SGHRS and CDR2 is YFSETQ in the germline V gene. CDR3 size: 15 residues. Trimming at V came to 5 bases and at J to 4 bases, leaving 8 bases not matched to a gene. The CDR3 DNA sequence: TGCGCCAGCAGGCGGGGGACAGGGGTCGGAGAGACCCAGTACTTC. Its translation is CASRRGTGVGETQYF.

V usage is TRBV27 and J usage is TRBJ2-1, with D tentatively TRBD2 (6 bases). Per the germline V gene, CDR1 is MNHEY and CDR2 is SMNVEV (reference sequence). Trimming stripped 3 bases from V and 3 bases from J, with 9 bases between. The CDR3 is 14 amino acids. As DNA, the CDR3 is TGTGCCAGCAGTTTGCGGGACCTCTACAATGAGCAGTTCTTC. This gives the protein CASSLRDLYNEQFF.

The V and J genes are TRBV11-2 and TRBJ1-1; 7 nucleotides match TRBD1. The V gene's germline CDR1 is SGHAT and CDR2 FQNNGV. The CDR3 length is 15 residues. The J segment lost 1 base and the V segment lost 3 bases, leaving 5 bases of the junction unmatched. In DNA form, the CDR3 reads TGTGCCAGCAGCTTCGGGCAGGGGGAGAACACTGAAGCTTTCTTT. It specifies CASSFGQGENTEAFF. The full variable domain, its missing parts supplied by reference TRBV11-2 and TRBJ1-1, is EAGVAQSPRYKIIEKRQSVAFWCNPISGHATLYWYQQILGQGPKLLIQFQNNGVVDDSQLPKDRFSAERLKGVDSTLKIQPAKLEDSAVYLCASSFGQGENTEAFFGQGTRLTVV.

The rearrangement joins TRBV2 to TRBJ2-1, with D possibly matching TRBD1 (6 bases). Germline V CDR1 and CDR2: SNHLY, FYNNEI. CDR3 size: 17 residues. V dropped 6 bases and J dropped 6 bases, with 24 bases sitting between them. CDR3 DNA: TGTGCCAGCAGCCCGGTGGACAGTCATAATGGGGCCAATGAGCAGTTCTTC. Amino acid sequence: CASSPVDSHNGANEQFF.

This clone occurred a few times. The chain is built from TRBV28 and TRBJ2-7, with 7 bases aligning to TRBD1. There are 12 residues in the CDR3. V shed 6 bases and J 6 bases; nucleotides not matched to a gene: 5. CDR1 MDHEN and CDR2 SYDVKM come from the germline V gene. CDR3: CASSITGVEQYF. CDR3 DNA sequence: TGTGCCAGCAGCATCACAGGGGTCGAGCAGTACTTC.

This sequence joins TRBV7-9 and TRBJ1-2; D possibly corresponds to TRBD1 (6 bases). V was shortened by 1 base and J by 2 bases, with 11 bases between the two germline ends. Germline assignment: CDR1 SEHNR and CDR2 FQNEAQ (reference sequence). CDR3 length equals 15 residues. CDR3: CASSLGTAGNYGYTF. CDR3 sequence (DNA): TGTGCCAGCAGCTTAGGGACAGCTGGGAACTATGGCTACACCTTC. Full variable domain (missing parts from reference TRBV7-9 and TRBJ1-2): DTGVSQNPRHKITKRGQNVTFRCDPISEHNRLYWYRQTLGQGPEFLTYFQNEAQLEKSRLLSDRFSAERPKGSFSTLEIQRTEQGDSAMYLCASSLGTAGNYGYTFGSGTRLTVV.

V is TRBV7-3 and J is TRBJ2-5; TRBD1 matches at 11 bases. Germline lookup yields CDR1 SGHTA and CDR2 FQGTGA. V trimming: 3 bases; J trimming: 4 bases; junction bases outside the gene matches: 7. This CDR3 has 16 amino acids. The CDR3 nucleotides are TGTGCCAGCAGCTTGGGGATAGGGACAGGGGGAGAGACCCAGTACTTC. Protein product: CASSLGIGTGGETQYF. Looking up the rest from reference TRBV7-3 and TRBJ2-5 gives the full variable domain: GAGVSQTPSNKVTEKGKYVELRCDPISGHTALYWYRQSLGQGPEFLIYFQGTGAADDSGLPNDRFFAVRPEGSVSTLKIQRTERGDSAVYLCASSLGIGTGGETQYFGPGTRLLVL.

The chain is built from TRBV3-1 (or the pseudogene TRBV3-2) and TRBJ2-1, with D tentatively TRBD1 (5 bases). CDR1 and CDR2 (germline): LGHDT, YNNKEL (reference sequence). The V end was cut by 3 bases, the J end by 8 bases, with 5 bases between. The CDR3 is made up of 11 amino acids. The CDR3 DNA reads TGTGCCAGCAGCCAGGGGCATGAGCAGTTCTTC. As protein: CASSQGHEQFF.

This chain uses TRBV5-1 with TRBJ2-3; D possibly corresponds to TRBD2 (6 bases). The germline V gene encodes CDR1 SGHRS and CDR2 YFSETQ. This CDR3 comprises 17 residues. Trimming took off 7 bases at V and 10 bases at J, with 31 bases between the two ends. CDR3: CASSSLAGWQDRMAQYF. In nucleotides, the CDR3 is TGCGCCAGCTCCTCCCTGGCGGGGTGGCAGGACCGGATGGCGCAGTATTTT.

This clone was found once. V usage is TRBV12-3 or TRBV12-4 and J usage is TRBJ1-1, with unresolved D. Trimming removed 1 base at V and 3 bases at J, with 6 bases between. The CDR3 runs to 13 residues. The CDR3 nucleotides read TGTGCCAGCAGTTTAGACGGGGACACTGAAGCTTTCTTT. Translation gives CASSLDGDTEAFF.

V gene TRBV11-2 combines with J gene TRBJ2-6, with D possibly matching TRBD2 (6 bases). The CDR3 is 15 amino acids. Trimming shortened V by 5 bases and J by 4 bases, and 12 bases separated the two germline ends. Per the germline V gene, CDR1 is SGHAT and CDR2 is FQNNGV. The CDR3 coding sequence is TGTGCCAGCAGCCGAGGAGGGTTCGGGGCCAACGTCCTGACTTTC. Translating it yields CASSRGGFGANVLTF.

This clone appeared a few times. The rearrangement uses TRBV6-6 and TRBJ1-6, with D unclear. Trimming shortened V by 5 bases and J by 6 bases, and 17 bases separated the two germline ends. The CDR3 has 16 residues. Germline values: CDR1 MNHNY, CDR2 SVGAGI (reference sequence). Here the CDR3 reads CASSPSGSRRNSPLHF. The CDR3 coding sequence is TGTGCCAGCAGTCCTAGTGGAAGTAGGCGTAATTCACCCCTCCACTTT.

J is TRBJ2-1 and V is TRBV11-2; TRBD1 is a possible D gene (5 bases). CDR3 length: 15 residues. Trimming pared 1 base from V and 0 bases from J, leaving 7 bases between. Germline loops: CDR1 SGHAT, CDR2 FQNNGV. The chain's CDR3 is CASSLGGASYNEQFF. CDR3 DNA: TGTGCCAGCAGCTTAGGGGGCGCCTCCTACAATGAGCAGTTCTTC.

The chain carries TRBV5-1 and TRBJ2-1; tentatively, D is TRBD1 (6 bases). The CDR3 is 15 amino acids. CDR1 SGHRS and CDR2 YFSETQ come from the germline V gene. V lost 2 bases and J 6 bases, leaving 15 bases between the germline ends. CDR3 coding DNA: TGCGCCAGCAGCTTCGGACAGACTCTCGGCAATGAGCAGTTCTTC. Protein sequence: CASSFGQTLGNEQFF.

This chain uses TRBV30 with TRBJ2-3, with TRBD2 identical over 10 bases. The ends lost 3 bases at V and 0 bases at J; junction bases unmatched: 3. The CDR3 is 15 amino acids. The germline gives CDR1 GTSNPN, CDR2 SVGIG (reference sequence). CDR3 coding DNA: TGTGCCTGGAGCGCACTAGCGGGGAGCACAGATACGCAGTATTTT. This encodes CAWSALAGSTDTQYF.

V usage is TRBV2 and J usage is TRBJ1-5; D gene uncertain. CDR3 length: 12 amino acids. Germline CDR1 is SNHLY and CDR2 is FYNNEI. V dropped 4 bases and J dropped 6 bases, with 7 bases sitting between them. CDR3 in amino acids: CASSGTPQPQHF. For the CDR3, the DNA is TGTGCCAGCAGTGGAACACCTCAGCCCCAGCATTTT.